What follows is one T cell receptor (beta chain) and its context. The data were obtained in a study of T cell responses to AZD1222 COVID-19 vaccine. J lost 6 bases, V lost 2 bases, and 7 bases had no gene match. CDR1 and CDR2 (germline): SEHNR, FQNEAQ (reference sequence). This CDR3 is built from 15 residues. Only in-frame clones appear in the TCRdb table, and some are missing; sequencing was by immunoSEQ multiplex PCR. Of about 140,000 clones in the sample, 85% to 95% were seen once. This clonotype originated in an adult who had recovered from COVID-19. The chain joins TRBV7-9 to TRBJ2-7; 10 bases match TRBD2. The sequences come from peripheral blood, collected after recovery from COVID-19. The CDR3 DNA reads TGTGCCAGCAGCTTATTAAGCGGGAGGGTGTCCGAGCAGTACTTC. Protein: CASSLLSGRVSEQYF.